One sample yielded the 3 T cell receptor beta chains listed below, sequenced in a study of T cell changes during pregnancy in multiple sclerosis. The table came from immunoSEQ multiplex PCR; TCRdb's copy has only in-frame clones and leaves some out. Altogether some 60,000 clones are present, approximately 86% being singletons, with the ten largest covering 0.35% to 0.45%. Sequencing used CD4+ T cells from peripheral blood mononuclear cells, obtained in the third trimester of pregnancy. The receptors were sampled from a female donor with multiple sclerosis, enrolled in a pregnancy study.

J is TRBJ2-5 and V is TRBV7-7, with 10 nucleotides matching TRBD2. Trimming cost V 8 bases and J 5 bases; bases outside gene matches: 11. The germline V gene encodes CDR1 SSHAT and CDR2 FNYEAQ (reference sequence). The CDR3 covers 15 residues. Here the CDR3 DNA reads TGTGCCAGCGGGCTAGCGGGGGCTGAGGGGGAGACCCAGTACTTC. It encodes CASGLAGAEGETQYF.

The chain employs TRBV2 and TRBJ1-2; no definite D call. V lost 8 bases and J lost 2, with 15 bases in between. This CDR3 has 14 residues. Germline lookup yields CDR1 SNHLY and CDR2 FYNNEI. The CDR3 DNA sequence: TGTGCCAGCTCCGAATCGAGCAGGAACTATGGCTACACCTTC. Amino acids: CASSESSRNYGYTF.

V is TRBV6-1 and J is TRBJ1-2; D is perhaps TRBD1 (6 bases). The CDR3 is 14 amino acids. The germline V gene encodes CDR1 MNHNS and CDR2 SASEGT. V lost 1 base and J 4 bases, leaving 10 bases between the germline ends. This chain's CDR3 is CASSEVLGGYGYTF. The CDR3 bases are TGTGCCAGCAGTGAAGTTCTAGGGGGCTATGGCTACACCTTC.